This T cell receptor beta chain is drawn from a study of blood T cell repertoires in COVID-19. Study as a whole: Samples representing acute and convalescent COVID-19 were sourced from the United States, Italy and Spain.

Trimming took off 7 bases at V and 0 bases at J, with 16 bases between the two ends. Germline loops: CDR1 MDHEN, CDR2 SYDVKM. The CDR3 spans 17 residues. All recovered Cohort 3 donors got two negative PCRs, got clearance, or saw symptom resolution. In the study's own analysis: Amplification of reference gene primers provided the estimated nucleated cell counts. TCRdb's copy holds only in-frame clones and misses some; the assay was immunoSEQ multiplex PCR. V, J and clone size are taken as reported in that table, and D and trimming were inferred from the DNA itself. The table lists approximately 130,000 clones, roughly four fifths of them singletons.

This receptor was identified in a man aged 25-40 years who had recovered from COVID-19. Sequences were obtained from PBMCs or T cells enriched from blood (not recorded which). The rearrangement joins TRBV28 to TRBJ2-6; possibly TRBD2 for D (6 bases). CDR3 residues: CASMNGGASSGANVLTF. CDR3 bases: TGTGCCAGCATGAATGGCGGGGCTAGCTCTGGGGCCAACGTCCTGACTTTC.